These 16 T cell receptor beta chains originate from one sample sequenced in a study of long-term antiretroviral therapy in people with HIV. Survey level was the resolution at which the v3.0 immunoSEQ assay ran. Here immunoSEQ multiplex PCR was the method, and the copy in TCRdb shows in-frame clones only, minus some. The repertoire includes about 29,000 clones, over 90% of them detected once, and 10% sits in the top ten. The sample in question was unsorted PBMCs, obtained 6.2 years after starting antiretroviral therapy. The origin of the receptors is a man between 40 and 49 years old with HIV.

This clone was detected a few times. This chain joins TRBV5-4 and TRBJ1-2; 7 bases are a match to TRBD1. The CDR3 has 14 amino acids. J gave up 4 bases and V 2 bases, and 5 bases lay outside the gene matches. In germline, CDR1 is SGHNT, CDR2 YYREEE (reference sequence). This chain's CDR3 is CASSFEGAGYGYTF. The CDR3 nucleotides are TGTGCCAGCAGCTTTGAGGGGGCGGGCTATGGCTACACCTTC.

The CDR3 DNA reads TGTGCCAGCAATACGAACCCTAGGACTGAAGCTTTCTTT. Translating it yields CASNTNPRTEAFF. The rearrangement uses TRBV6-5 and TRBJ1-1; no definite D call. V was cut by 7 bases and J by 5 bases, with 14 bases left in between. Germline-derived CDR1 and CDR2 are MNHEY and SVGAGI. This CDR3 region has 13 residues.

V gene TRBV6-1 combines with J gene TRBJ2-7, with unresolved D. Germline CDR1 MNHNS, CDR2 SASEGT. V was pared by 2 bases and J by 0 bases, with 11 bases between. The CDR3 sequence is 15 residues long. The CDR3 spells CASSEIAGTSYEQYF. The CDR3 DNA reads TGTGCCAGCAGTGAAATTGCAGGCACCTCCTACGAGCAGTACTTC.

This chain uses TRBV5-1 with TRBJ1-4; TRBD1 might be the D (5 bases). Deletions cut 0 bases from V and 4 bases from J, with 10 bases between. Germline V lookup: CDR1 SGHRS, CDR2 YFSETQ. This CDR3 contains 15 residues. Written as DNA, the CDR3 is TGCGCCAGCAGCTTGGACGGGGCCATTAATGAAAAACTGTTTTTT. It codes for CASSLDGAINEKLFF.

The rearrangement uses TRBV19 and TRBJ1-1; 7 bases are a match to TRBD1. The V and J ends lost 7 bases and 0 bases, in that order; junction bases with no gene match: 8. CDR1 is LNHDA and CDR2 is SQIVND in the germline V gene (reference sequence). CDR3 length: 15 residues. The DNA for the CDR3 is TGTGCCAGTACCGACAGGGAGTTCATGAACACTGAAGCTTTCTTT. Translating gives CASTDREFMNTEAFF.

The rearrangement joins TRBV6-5 to TRBJ1-2; D is uncertain. Trimming removed 0 bases from V and 6 bases from J, with 8 bases in between. CDR3 length: 13 residues. Looked up from germline, CDR1 is MNHEY and CDR2 is SVGAGI. The DNA for the CDR3 is TGTGCCAGCAGTTACTCGGTGGAAGATGGCTACACCTTC. This gives the protein CASSYSVEDGYTF.

The chain uses TRBV29-1 and TRBJ2-7; possible D gene TRBD2, 5 bases. CDR1 is SQVTM and CDR2 is ANQGSEA in the germline V gene. Trimming removed 7 bases from V and 3 bases from J, with 13 bases in between. CDR3 size: 12 residues. The CDR3 DNA sequence: TGCAGCGGGACGACCGGAGGCTACGAGCAGTACTTC. Protein product: CSGTTGGYEQYF.

V and J are TRBV4-1 and TRBJ1-2; perhaps TRBD1 as D (6 bases). V was cut by 0 bases and J by 8 bases, with 16 bases left in between. The length of the CDR3 is 15 residues. Per germline, CDR1 MGHRA and CDR2 YSYEKL. CDR3 sequence (DNA): TGCGCCAGCAGCCAAGACAGGGGACTGCCAAGGGGCTACACCTTC. Protein sequence: CASSQDRGLPRGYTF.

The rearrangement joins TRBV27 to TRBJ1-3; TRBD1 matches 7 bases. The junction had 7 bases not matched to a gene; V was cut back by 6 bases and J by 5 bases. CDR3 length: 14 amino acids. Per the germline V gene, CDR1 is MNHEY and CDR2 is SMNVEV (reference sequence). CDR3 sequence: CASSSRDRRNTIYF. The DNA of the CDR3 is TGTGCCAGCAGCAGCCGGGACAGAAGAAACACCATATATTTT.

The V gene is TRBV5-4, the J gene TRBJ1-1, with unresolved D. The CDR3 has 12 residues. CDR1 and CDR2 (germline): SGHNT, YYREEE (reference sequence). V was cut by 4 bases and J by 8 bases, with 12 bases left in between. CDR3 in DNA: TGTGCCAGCAGCCTCGGTGGAGAAGAAGCTTTCTTT. Its protein product is CASSLGGEEAFF. The whole variable domain, filled in from reference TRBV5-4 and TRBJ1-1, reads ETGVTQSPTHLIKTRGQQVTLRCSSQSGHNTVSWYQQALGQGPQFIFQYYREEENGRGNFPPRFSGLQFPNYSSELNVNALELDDSALYLCASSLGGEEAFFGQGTRLTVV.

The chain has TRBV5-1 and TRBJ2-3; 14 positions agree with TRBD2. Germline loops: CDR1 SGHRS, CDR2 YFSETQ. The CDR3 has 17 residues. Unmatched junction bases numbered 5, after V lost 0 bases and J lost 5 bases. CDR3 nucleotide sequence: TGCGCCAGCAGCTTGGCCGGGACTAGCGGGAGTCTAGATACGCAGTATTTT. Encoded protein: CASSLAGTSGSLDTQYF.

The genes are TRBV5-6 and TRBJ1-1; 8 nucleotides match TRBD1. The CDR3 spans 14 residues. Trimming at V came to 4 bases and at J to 3 bases, leaving 5 bases not matched to a gene. CDR1 and CDR2 (germline): SGHDT, YYEEEE. The CDR3 region has the DNA TGTGCCAGCAGCGAGACAGGGGTTTACACTGAAGCTTTCTTT. Amino acids: CASSETGVYTEAFF.

The J gene is TRBJ2-5, the V gene TRBV25-1, with D uncertain. Trimming stripped 1 base from V and 1 base from J, with 10 bases between. This CDR3 region has 15 residues. Germline CDR1 is MGHDK and CDR2 is SYGVNS. This chain's CDR3 is CASSEFLGAQETQYF. CDR3 sequence (DNA): TGTGCCAGCAGTGAATTCCTCGGCGCCCAAGAGACCCAGTACTTC. The entire variable domain, with the rest obtained from reference TRBV25-1 and TRBJ2-5, is as follows: EADIYQTPRYLVIGTGKKITLECSQTMGHDKMYWYQQDPGMELHLIHYSYGVNSTEKGDLSSESTVSRIRTEHFPLTLESARPSHTSQYLCASSEFLGAQETQYFGPGTRLLVL.

The chain couples TRBV9 to TRBJ2-7, with 13 positions matching TRBD2. Germline values: CDR1 SGDLS, CDR2 YYNGEE. The CDR3 runs 18 residues. J was trimmed by 3 bases and V by 0 bases; bases with no gene match: 9. CDR3 sequence: CASSVGVGLAGIYYEQYF. DNA for the CDR3: TGTGCCAGCAGCGTAGGAGTGGGACTAGCGGGAATTTACTACGAGCAGTACTTC.

Points on this clone: In the same sample, other DNA sequences code for this CDR3. The J gene is TRBJ2-7, the V gene TRBV7-9; no definite D call. CDR3 length: 11 amino acids. Germline V CDR1 and CDR2: SEHNR, FQNEAQ (reference sequence). V lost 2 bases and J 1 base, leaving 0 bases between the germline ends. CDR3 protein: CASSLSYEQYF. Here the CDR3 DNA reads TGTGCCAGCAGCTTATCCTACGAGCAGTACTTC.

The chain has TRBV7-9 and TRBJ2-7; weak D call: TRBD2 (5 bases). The germline gives CDR1 SEHNR, CDR2 FQNEAQ (reference sequence). The CDR3 length is 13 residues. V lost 6 bases and J lost 7, with 16 bases in between. The CDR3 spells CASSRRPGVEQYF. CDR3 DNA sequence: TGTGCCAGCAGTCGACGCCCCGGGGTAGAGCAGTACTTC. Complete variable domain (other parts from reference TRBV7-9 and TRBJ2-7): DTGVSQNPRHKITKRGQNVTFRCDPISEHNRLYWYRQTLGQGPEFLTYFQNEAQLEKSRLLSDRFSAERPKGSFSTLEIQRTEQGDSAMYLCASSRRPGVEQYFGPGTRLTVT.